Each of the 20 T cell receptor beta chains below was sequenced from the same sample in a study of blood T cell repertoires in COVID-19. The repertoire was sequenced with immunoSEQ multiplex PCR; TCRdb's copy has only in-frame clones and lacks some. The sample lists about 120,000 clones, roughly 88% occurring once. Specimen: peripheral blood. Receptor source: a man between 45 and 60 years old with acute or convalescent COVID-19.

The chain uses TRBV5-1 and TRBJ2-1; 14 nucleotides match TRBD2. Trimming cost V 8 bases and J 9 bases; bases outside gene matches: 10. The length of the CDR3 is 15 residues. Germline V CDR1 and CDR2: SGHRS, YFSETQ. CDR3 bases: TGCGCCAGTCGCTCTATTGGACTAGCGGGAGGTGAGCAGTTCTTC. Amino acids: CASRSIGLAGGEQFF.

V and J are TRBV27 and TRBJ2-3, with D tentatively TRBD2 (6 bases). Per germline, CDR1 MNHEY and CDR2 SMNVEV (reference sequence). V was cut by 6 bases and J by 2 bases, with 21 bases left in between. The CDR3 is 17 residues long. CDR3 DNA sequence: TGTGCCAGCAGCCTGCCGGGCGGGAAAAATTTCACAGATACGCAGTATTTT. Translated, it gives CASSLPGGKNFTDTQYF.

The J gene is TRBJ2-1, the V gene TRBV5-3; TRBD1 aligns across 8 bases. TRBV5-3 is annotated as an ORF whose role is uncertain. The V segment lost 5 bases and the J segment 2 bases; nucleotides outside the gene matches: 9. This CDR3 has 16 residues. The CDR3 reads CARRRRDRRTYNEQFF. For the CDR3, the DNA is TGTGCCAGAAGACGACGGGACAGGCGGACCTACAATGAGCAGTTCTTC.

This clone has just a few counts. This sequence joins TRBV5-1 and TRBJ1-5; 10 bases map to TRBD1. This CDR3 is built from 15 residues. Germline trimming cut 4 bases from V and 5 bases from J; bases unmatched to any gene: 6. The germline gives CDR1 SGHRS, CDR2 YFSETQ. As DNA, the CDR3 is TGCGCCAGCAGCCGGGACAGGGGAGGCCATCAGCCCCAGCATTTT. It yields the protein CASSRDRGGHQPQHF.

In this sample, this clone turned up once. The CDR3 protein is CATSDPGPSTDTQYF. The CDR3, as DNA: TGTGCCACCAGTGACCCCGGTCCCAGCACAGATACGCAGTATTTT. This rearrangement joins TRBV24-1 to TRBJ2-3, with no clear D. From germline, CDR1 is KGHDR and CDR2 SFDVKD. This CDR3 is built from 15 residues. V lost 4 bases, J lost 0 bases, and 10 bases lay in between.

V usage is TRBV30 and J usage is TRBJ2-7; possible D gene TRBD2, 5 bases. Germline V gives CDR1 GTSNPN, CDR2 SVGIG (reference sequence). Trimming stripped 0 bases from V and 0 bases from J, with 12 bases between. This CDR3 has 15 amino acids. In nucleotides, the CDR3 is TGTGCCTGGAGTGTCCTCAGCGGTGCCTCCTACGAGCAGTACTTC. It is translated as CAWSVLSGASYEQYF.

This chain connects TRBV3-1 (or the pseudogene TRBV3-2) to TRBJ2-1, with 10 positions matching TRBD2. Unmatched junction bases numbered 11, after V lost 0 bases and J lost 6 bases. CDR1 is LGHDT, CDR2 YNNKEL, per germline (reference sequence). This CDR3 has 18 residues. CDR3 region: CASSQEGALAGERNEQFF. The CDR3 bases are TGTGCCAGCAGCCAAGAAGGGGCCCTAGCGGGAGAGCGCAATGAGCAGTTCTTC.

The chain uses TRBV11-2 and TRBJ2-4; perhaps TRBD1 as D (6 bases). The CDR3 is 13 residues long. Germline-derived CDR1 and CDR2 are SGHAT and FQNNGV. The V end lost 5 bases, the J end lost 6 bases, and 11 bases lay between the germline ends. The CDR3 sequence is CASSTDRLNIQYF. The CDR3 bases are TGTGCCAGCAGCACGGACAGATTAAACATTCAGTACTTC.

The V gene is TRBV19, the J gene TRBJ1-2; TRBD1 might be the D (5 bases). Germline-derived CDR1 and CDR2 are LNHDA and SQIVND (reference sequence). This CDR3 comprises 16 residues. The ends were cut back, 5 bases at V and 0 bases at J, with 16 bases in the middle. The CDR3 spells CASSPTNWGANYGYTF. The CDR3 DNA reads TGTGCCAGTAGTCCGACGAATTGGGGGGCTAACTATGGCTACACCTTC.

This sequence joins TRBV21-1 and TRBJ2-3; the table's D call, TRBD2, has no DNA check behind it. TRBV21-1 is deemed a pseudogene. The CDR3 runs to 16 residues. In nucleotides, the CDR3 is TGTGCCAGCAGCAAAGCCTTGACGGGAGACACAGATACGCAGTATTTT. This codes for CASSKALTGDTDTQYF.

V is TRBV9 and J is TRBJ2-3; TRBD1 is a possible D gene (6 bases). Germline V gives CDR1 SGDLS, CDR2 YYNGEE. V was clipped by 1 base and J by 5 bases, with 14 bases between them. The CDR3 is 15 amino acids. The CDR3 sequence: CASSVLGQGIDTQYF. CDR3 nucleotides: TGTGCCAGCAGCGTATTGGGGCAGGGGATAGATACGCAGTATTTT.

Details on this clone: No DNA is shown, since the ends of the CDR3 on it are uncertain; the CDR3 is the one TCRdb lists. This sequence joins TRBV6-5 and TRBJ1-2; TRBD1 reflects the table's D call only, with no check against the DNA. Germline CDR1 is MNHEY and CDR2 is SVGAGI. The CDR3 contains 15 residues when both ends are counted. The CDR3 protein is CASSSSTGGKEGYTF.

CDR3 protein: CATSRVGAGDPEAFF. The CDR3, as DNA: TGTGCCACCAGCAGAGTTGGGGCAGGGGATCCTGAAGCTTTCTTT. J is TRBJ1-1 and V is TRBV15; tentative D call: TRBD1 (6 bases). The germline CDR1 and CDR2 sequences are LNHNV and YYDKDF (reference sequence). This CDR3 is 15 amino acids long. V was cut by 1 base and J by 6 bases, with 15 bases left in between. The full variable domain, completed using reference TRBV15 and TRBJ1-1, is DAMVIQNPRYQVTQFGKPVTLSCSQTLNHNVMYWYQQKSSQAPKLLFHYYDKDFNNEADTPDNFQSRRPNTSFCFLDIRSPGLGDTAMYLCATSRVGAGDPEAFFGQGTRLTVV.

The chain recombines TRBV4-1 with TRBJ1-5, with 7 bases aligning to TRBD1. Trimming took 4 bases from V and 0 from J; bases not matched to a gene: 12. This CDR3 is built from 18 residues. Germline V gives CDR1 MGHRA, CDR2 YSYEKL. CDR3 sequence: CASSLDPGQPHSNQPQHF. The CDR3 DNA reads as TGCGCCAGCAGCCTGGACCCGGGACAGCCCCATAGCAATCAGCCCCAGCATTTT.

The chain couples TRBV27 to TRBJ1-5; tentatively, D is TRBD1 (5 bases). V was pared by 9 bases and J by 7 bases, with 13 bases between. Germline V lookup: CDR1 MNHEY, CDR2 SMNVEV (reference sequence). CDR3 length equals 12 residues. The CDR3 DNA reads as TGTGCCAGTTGGGGGGTAGGACAGCCCCAGCATTTT. Translated: CASWGVGQPQHF.

This clone was found once. This chain uses TRBV19 with TRBJ1-2; the match to TRBD1 covers 7 bases. Germline trimming cut 6 bases from V and 6 bases from J; bases unmatched to any gene: 7. This CDR3 has 13 residues. Germline V gene sequence: CDR1 LNHDA, CDR2 SQIVND (reference sequence). The DNA for the CDR3 is TGTGCCAGTAGGAAGGACAGGTACGATGGCTACACCTTC. Protein: CASRKDRYDGYTF.

The chain employs TRBV2 and TRBJ2-5; D possibly corresponds to TRBD1 (5 bases). Per the germline V gene, CDR1 is SNHLY and CDR2 is FYNNEI. The CDR3 covers 16 residues. V was pared by 5 bases and J by 1 base, with 17 bases between. The CDR3 sequence: CASSSRQRHGQETQYF. The CDR3 coding sequence is TGTGCCAGCAGTTCTAGACAGCGACACGGCCAAGAGACCCAGTACTTC.

The rearrangement links TRBV12-5 to TRBJ2-5; 12 bases are a match to TRBD1. V dropped 6 bases and J dropped 4; count of bases not matched to a gene: 6. This CDR3 comprises 15 residues. The germline CDR1 and CDR2 sequences are LGHNT and FRNRAP. CDR3 sequence reads: CASGAGQGARETQYF. In nucleotides, the CDR3 is TGTGCTAGTGGGGCGGGACAGGGGGCACGAGAGACCCAGTACTTC.

The V gene is TRBV5-4, the J gene TRBJ2-5, with D unclear. This CDR3 is 14 amino acids long. CDR1 and CDR2 from the germline V gene are SGHNT and YYREEE (reference sequence). V was trimmed by 7 bases and J by 5 bases, leaving 18 bases between them. The CDR3 reads CASRPDPRVETQYF. For the CDR3, the DNA is TGTGCCAGCCGACCGGATCCACGGGTCGAGACCCAGTACTTC.

The chain carries TRBV6-6 and TRBJ1-6; 7 positions match TRBD1. The trim removed 5 bases at V and 5 bases at J, leaving 6 bases unmatched. In germline, CDR1 is MNHNY, CDR2 SVGAGI (reference sequence). This CDR3 is built from 15 residues. CDR3 residues: CASSRSGTDNSPLHF. CDR3 sequence (DNA): TGTGCCAGCAGTCGATCCGGGACAGATAATTCACCCCTCCACTTT.